The next 8 T cell receptor beta chains were all read from a single sample in a study of blood T cell repertoires in COVID-19. Measured with immunoSEQ multiplex PCR; TCRdb has only the in-frame clones, and not every one. The repertoire has some 190,000 clones, less than 85% of them found once; the top ten carry roughly 3.2%. Sequences were obtained from PBMCs or T cells enriched from blood (not recorded which). These receptors all come from a woman aged 25 to 45 who had recovered from COVID-19.

The chain couples TRBV19 to TRBJ1-2, with a possible D match to TRBD1 (5 bases). Germline CDR1 is LNHDA and CDR2 is SQIVND (reference sequence). CDR3 size: 14 residues. The V end lost 4 bases, the J end lost 4 bases, and 13 bases lay between the germline ends. The CDR3 is CASSSDSLSYGYTF. The CDR3 DNA sequence: TGTGCCAGTAGTAGTGACAGCCTTTCCTATGGCTACACCTTC.

The V gene is TRBV5-6, the J gene TRBJ2-5, with a tentative D call TRBD1 (5 bases). The length of the CDR3 is 15 residues. V lost 0 bases and J lost 5, with 14 bases in between. Per the germline V gene, CDR1 is SGHDT and CDR2 is YYEEEE. The CDR3 loop is CASSLEFGAGETQYF. CDR3 nucleotides: TGTGCCAGCAGCTTGGAATTTGGGGCAGGGGAGACCCAGTACTTC. Using reference TRBV5-6 and TRBJ2-5 for the parts outside the CDR3, the full variable domain is DAGVTQSPTHLIKTRGQQVTLRCSPKSGHDTVSWYQQALGQGPQFIFQYYEEEERQRGNFPDRFSGHQFPNYSSELNVNALLLGDSALYLCASSLEFGAGETQYFGPGTRLLVL.

The genes are TRBV4-1 and TRBJ2-7; 10 bases line up with TRBD2. V lost 0 bases, J lost 1 base, and 3 bases stayed unmatched. In germline, CDR1 is MGHRA, CDR2 YSYEKL. CDR3 length: 16 residues. The CDR3 sequence: CASSQDPSGSSYEQYF. In DNA, the CDR3 is TGCGCCAGCAGCCAAGACCCTAGCGGGAGTTCCTACGAGCAGTACTTC.

The chain combines TRBV7-2 with TRBJ2-3, with a tentative D call TRBD2 (5 bases). Germline CDR1 and CDR2: SGHTA and FQGNSA. There are 15 residues in the CDR3. The V end was cut by 4 bases, the J end by 0 bases, with 11 bases between. The CDR3 DNA reads as TGTGCCAGCAGCTCCCAACTAGGGAGCACAGATACGCAGTATTTT. Translated, it gives CASSSQLGSTDTQYF.

At least ten counts were recorded for this clone. The V and J genes are TRBV7-9 and TRBJ2-2, with 8 positions matching TRBD2. The CDR3 is made up of 15 amino acids. CDR1 SEHNR and CDR2 FQNEAQ come from the germline V gene (reference sequence). V lost 4 bases, J lost 1 base, and 2 bases stayed unmatched. CDR3 sequence reads: CASSWTSLNTGELFF. The DNA of the CDR3 is TGTGCCAGCAGCTGGACTAGCTTGAACACCGGGGAGCTGTTTTTT.

This clone was recorded at least ten times. V is TRBV9 and J is TRBJ1-3, with D possibly being TRBD1 (5 bases). This CDR3 is 16 amino acids long. Germline V gene lookup returns CDR1 SGDLS and CDR2 YYNGEE. V lost 0 bases and J 0 bases, leaving 10 bases between the germline ends. The DNA of the CDR3 is TGTGCCAGCAGCGTAGTAGACAGTTACTCTGGAAACACCATATATTTT. It is translated as CASSVVDSYSGNTIYF.

This clone appeared many times. The chain recombines TRBV5-8 with TRBJ1-3; no reliable D call. This CDR3 comprises 17 residues. Trimming took off 1 base at V and 2 bases at J, with 16 bases between the two ends. Germline V gives CDR1 SGHTS, CDR2 YDEGEE. The CDR3, as DNA: TGTGCCAGCAGCTTGTTAGCTGGCAGGAGGACTGGAAACACCATATATTTT. Its protein is CASSLLAGRRTGNTIYF.

This clone was found a few times. Here the CDR3 reads CASSQPTGELFF. The CDR3 DNA follows: TGTGCCAGCTCACAGCCCACCGGGGAGCTGTTTTTT. The rearrangement joins TRBV18 to TRBJ2-2, with D unresolved. The CDR3 has 12 residues. Per the germline V gene, CDR1 is KGHSH and CDR2 is LQKENI. Trimming left V 4 bases short and J 4 bases short, with 4 bases between.